This T cell receptor (beta chain) emerged from a study of T cell responses to AZD1222 COVID-19 vaccine. Background on the study: Second-dose intervals of approximately 4 or approximately 12 weeks were pooled.

Remarks on this clone: No antigen is known for it.

Germline CDR1 is SGHDN and CDR2 is FVKESK. This CDR3 is 13 amino acids long. The V and J ends lost 6 bases and 2 bases respectively, with 8 bases between them. TCRdb keeps only in-frame clones here, not all; method: immunoSEQ multiplex PCR. The sample yields tens of thousands of clones, approximately 88% seen once. Whole-study findings and limits: Donors were mostly white British, more females; clonal diversity possibly underestimated.

The sample in question was peripheral blood, obtained on day 0 of AZD1222 vaccination. The chain couples TRBV14 to TRBJ1-3; D gene ambiguous. The receptor was derived from an adult in good health. The CDR3 is CASSPRAGNTIYF. CDR3 nucleotide sequence: TGTGCCAGCAGTCCTAGGGCTGGAAACACCATATATTTT. Full variable domain (remainder filled in from reference TRBV14 and TRBJ1-3): EAGVTQFPSHSVIEKGQTVTLRCDPISGHDNLYWYRRVMGKEIKFLLHFVKESKQDESGMPNNRFLAERTGGTYSTLKVQPAELEDSGVYFCASSPRAGNTIYFGEGSWLTVV.